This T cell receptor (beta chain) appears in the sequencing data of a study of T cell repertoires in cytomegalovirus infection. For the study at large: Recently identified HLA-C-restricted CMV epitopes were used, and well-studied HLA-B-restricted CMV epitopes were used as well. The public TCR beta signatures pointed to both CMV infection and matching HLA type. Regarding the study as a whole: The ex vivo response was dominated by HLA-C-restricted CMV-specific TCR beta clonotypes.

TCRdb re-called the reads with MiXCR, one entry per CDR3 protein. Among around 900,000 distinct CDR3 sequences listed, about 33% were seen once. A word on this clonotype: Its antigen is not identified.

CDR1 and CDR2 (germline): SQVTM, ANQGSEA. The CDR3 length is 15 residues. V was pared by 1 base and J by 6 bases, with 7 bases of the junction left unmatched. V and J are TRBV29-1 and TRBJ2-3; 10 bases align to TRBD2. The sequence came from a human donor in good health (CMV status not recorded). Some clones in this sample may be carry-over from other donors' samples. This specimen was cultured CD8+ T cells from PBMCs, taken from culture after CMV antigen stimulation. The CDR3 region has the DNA TGCAGCGTTGAAGGAGCGGGGGGGCCCGGGGATACGCAGTATTTT. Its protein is CSVEGAGGPGDTQYF.